The rows below give T cell receptor beta chains drawn from one sample of a study of blood T cell repertoires in COVID-19. The method was immunoSEQ multiplex PCR; TCRdb's version includes in-frame clones alone and lacks a portion of them. The table has over 120,000 clones, 89% seen once. The sequencing input was peripheral blood. These receptors were collected from a human donor in a cohort sampled during active COVID-19. Each CDR3 is given with its conserved first and last residue. The D gene is left open where the match is weak. For some rows the clone size is stated as once, few or many, or as a class when expanded; others skip it.

clone_size: .
j_call: TRBJ2-5
d_call: .
v_call: TRBV11-2
cdr3_nt: TGTGCCAGCAGCGTACTCCAAGAGACCCAGTACTTC
cdr3_aa: CASSVLQETQYF

clone_size: .
j_call: TRBJ1-6
d_call: .
v_call: TRBV7-9
cdr3_nt: TGTGCCAGCAGCTTAGGCAGCTCCTATAATTCACCCCTCCACTTT
cdr3_aa: CASSLGSSYNSPLHF

clone_size: .
j_call: TRBJ2-1
d_call: TRBD2
v_call: TRBV9
cdr3_nt: TGTGCCAGCAGCGTAGCTACGGGGGGACCTACCCAGGATGAGCAGTTCTTC
cdr3_aa: CASSVATGGPTQDEQFF

clone_size: .
j_call: TRBJ1-2
d_call: .
v_call: TRBV2
cdr3_nt: TGTGCCAGCAGTGAATCTAGGATCGGAGGGAATGGCTACACCTTC
cdr3_aa: CASSESRIGGNGYTF

clone_size: few
j_call: TRBJ1-5
d_call: .
v_call: TRBV4-1
cdr3_nt: TGCGCCAGCAGCCAAGATCCCGGGAGGGTAGGCAATCAGCCCCAGCATTTT
cdr3_aa: CASSQDPGRVGNQPQHF

clone_size: .
j_call: TRBJ1-6
d_call: .
v_call: TRBV12-5
cdr3_nt: TGTGCTAGTGGTCAGGGCGGGGGTTCACCCCTCCACTTT
cdr3_aa: CASGQGGGSPLHF

clone_size: .
j_call: TRBJ2-5
d_call: TRBD1
v_call: TRBV6-6
cdr3_nt: TGTGCCAGCACCAAAAACCGGGACAGGGCAGAGACCCAGTACTTC
cdr3_aa: CASTKNRDRAETQYF

clone_size: .
j_call: TRBJ2-7
d_call: TRBD1
v_call: TRBV18
cdr3_nt: TGTGCCAGCTCACCAGTGGGACAGGGCTACGAGCAGTACTTC
cdr3_aa: CASSPVGQGYEQYF

clone_size: few
j_call: TRBJ1-4
d_call: .
v_call: TRBV6-5
cdr3_nt: TGTGCCAGCAGTTACTCGTCCTCGGGAGCTAAACTGTTTTTT
cdr3_aa: CASSYSSSGAKLFF

clone_size: .
j_call: TRBJ1-1
d_call: .
v_call: TRBV19
cdr3_nt: TGTGCCAGTAGGAAAAATCCAGGGATCTACACTGAAGCTTTCTTT
cdr3_aa: CASRKNPGIYTEAFF

clone_size: .
j_call: TRBJ2-3
d_call: .
v_call: TRBV20-1
cdr3_nt: TGCAGTGCTCTTTATTCAGATACGCAGTATTTT
cdr3_aa: CSALYSDTQYF

clone_size: .
j_call: TRBJ2-3
d_call: .
v_call: TRBV7-9
cdr3_nt: TGTGCCAGCAGCCATCAGGGCCGTAGTGTAGATACGCAGTATTTT
cdr3_aa: CASSHQGRSVDTQYF

clone_size: .
j_call: TRBJ1-1
d_call: .
v_call: TRBV3-1/TRBV3-2
cdr3_nt: TGTGCCAGCAGCCAACTAAGGAACACTGAAGCTTTCTTT
cdr3_aa: CASSQLRNTEAFF

clone_size: .
j_call: TRBJ2-2
d_call: TRBD1
v_call: TRBV10-2
cdr3_nt: TGCGCCAGCAGTGAATTTAACAGGGGGCAGAACACCGGGGAGCTGTTTTTT
cdr3_aa: CASSEFNRGQNTGELFF

clone_size: .
j_call: TRBJ2-2
d_call: .
v_call: TRBV19
cdr3_nt: TGTGCCACGACGACTGGACAGGGAGGGTCCGGGGAGCTGTTTTTT
cdr3_aa: CATTTGQGGSGELFF

clone_size: .
j_call: TRBJ1-4
d_call: TRBD1
v_call: TRBV4-3
cdr3_nt: TGCGCCAGCAGCCAAGGACAGGGGCCGGATGAAAAACTGTTTTTT
cdr3_aa: CASSQGQGPDEKLFF

clone_size: .
j_call: TRBJ2-5
d_call: .
v_call: TRBV29-1
cdr3_nt: TGCAGCGCTGCACATTCCCAAGAGACCCAGTACTTC
cdr3_aa: CSAAHSQETQYF